The rows below give T cell receptor beta chains drawn from one sample of a study of blood T cell repertoires in COVID-19. Only in-frame clones appear in the TCRdb table, and some are missing; sequencing was by immunoSEQ multiplex PCR. Found here are 270,000 or so clones, around 91% of them singletons; the top ten hold around 2.3%. Input material: peripheral blood. Receptor source: a woman aged 55-69 years with COVID-19, enrolled during active disease. Both conserved end residues are part of each CDR3. The D gene is left open where the match is weak. Clone size is stated in some rows and not others, as once, few, many or a class when expanded.

>TRBD1|NA|TRBV19|TRBJ2-7
TGTGCCAGTAGTATGAATGGGCAGGGGGCCTCCTACGAGCAGTACTTC
CASSMNGQGASYEQYF
>TRBD1|NA|TRBV11-2|TRBJ1-2
TGTGCCAGCAGCCCCCAACAGGGGATGGGGGGCTACACCTTC
CASSPQQGMGGYTF
>NA|NA|TRBV19|TRBJ1-1
TGTGCCAGTAGCCCATTAGACACTGAAGCTTTCTTT
CASSPLDTEAFF
>NA|NA|TRBV30|TRBJ1-2
TGTGCCTGGAGTAAGGACTTCCGGGACATCCCTAACTATGGCTACACCTTC
CAWSKDFRDIPNYGYTF
>TRBD1|NA|TRBV7-2|TRBJ2-7
TGTGCCAGCAGCCCGAACAGGGGATACGAGCAGTACTTC
CASSPNRGYEQYF
>NA|NA|TRBV5-6|TRBJ2-2
TGTGCCAGCAGCCAGAGGACAGTCAACACCGGGGAGCTGTTTTTT
CASSQRTVNTGELFF
>TRBD1|NA|TRBV7-9|TRBJ1-2
TGTGCCAGCAGAGGGACAGCGAGCTATGGCTACACCTTC
CASRGTASYGYTF
>TRBD2|NA|TRBV4-2|TRBJ2-1
TGTGCCAGCAGCCAAGCTAGCGGGGGCCCCAGCTCCTACAATGAGCAGTTCTTC
CASSQASGGPSSYNEQFF
>TRBD1|NA|TRBV7-3|TRBJ2-1
TGTGCCAGCAGCTTGGACAGGGACGGTGAGCAGTTCTTC
CASSLDRDGEQFF
>NA|few|TRBV4-3|TRBJ1-2
TGCGCCAGCAGCCAAGACAGCAGGGGCTATGGCTACACCTTC
CASSQDSRGYGYTF
>NA|NA|TRBV5-1|TRBJ2-2
TGCGCCAGCAGCTTGCTCTCTACCGGGGAGCTGTTTTTT
CASSLLSTGELFF
>TRBD2|NA|TRBV3-1/TRBV3-2|TRBJ2-7
TGTGCCAGCAGCCCTGCCCTAGCGGGGCCCTCCTACGAGCAGTACTTC
CASSPALAGPSYEQYF
>TRBD1|NA|TRBV2|TRBJ2-2
TGTGCCAGCAAAACCGGGACAGACACCGGGGAGCTGTTTTTT
CASKTGTDTGELFF
>TRBD1|NA|TRBV9|TRBJ1-2
TGTGCCAGCAGCCCGGAGGGACAGGGGAGTTATGGCTACACCTTC
CASSPEGQGSYGYTF
>NA|NA|TRBV4-1|TRBJ2-7
TGCGCCAGCAGCCAAGACCAGGTCAGAACACCAAACAAGTACTTC
CASSQDQVRTPNKYF
>NA|NA|TRBV4-1|TRBJ2-2
TGCGCCAGCGGATATAGGGGGAGGGAGCTGTTTTTT
CASGYRGRELFF
>TRBD1|once|TRBV5-8|TRBJ1-5
TGTGCCAGCAGCTTGAGGGGACAGGGCGGGCAGCCCCAGCATTTT
CASSLRGQGGQPQHF
>TRBD1|NA|TRBV19|TRBJ1-2
TGTGCCACCAGGGACAGTAACTATGGCTACACCTTC
CATRDSNYGYTF
>TRBD1|once|TRBV7-3|TRBJ2-5
TGTGCCAGCAGCTTCGGGACAGGGGGCGCAGATTCCCAGTACTTC
CASSFGTGGADSQYF
>TRBD1|NA|TRBV5-1|TRBJ1-2
TGCGCCAGCAGCTTGGGACAGGGCCGGGCTAACTATGGCTACACCTTC
CASSLGQGRANYGYTF
>NA|NA|TRBV7-8|TRBJ2-1
TGTGCCAGCAGCTTACCCTCGAGACAGCCGCCGGCGAATGAGCAGTTCTTC
CASSLPSRQPPANEQFF
>NA|few|TRBV6-5|TRBJ2-7
TGTGCCAGCAGCGACCGCTGGACAGTCTACGAGCAGTACTTC
CASSDRWTVYEQYF
>TRBD1|NA|TRBV7-2|TRBJ1-5
TGTGCCAGCAGCTTAGAGGGACAGGCCGCGGGGCAGCCCCAGCATTTT
CASSLEGQAAGQPQHF
>TRBD1|NA|TRBV4-2|TRBJ2-2
TGTGCCAGCAGCCAAGGCCCAGGGACAGAGCCGAACACCGGGGAGCTGTTTTTT
CASSQGPGTEPNTGELFF
>NA|NA|TRBV2|TRBJ1-1
TGTGCCAGCAGCCCTACCAAGTGGAACACTGAAGCTTTCTTT
CASSPTKWNTEAFF
>TRBD1|NA|TRBV10-3|TRBJ1-2
TGTGCCATCACTCCGGGACAGGGAGGGTATGGCTACACCTTC
CAITPGQGGYGYTF
>NA|NA|TRBV5-1|TRBJ2-7
TGCGCCAGCACTCACGGCGGCACCTACGAGCAGTACTTC
CASTHGGTYEQYF
>TRBD1|NA|TRBV15|TRBJ1-1
TGTGCCACCAGCACCATTACTAACAACAGGGGGGCTGATAGGGCTGAAGCTTTCTTT
CATSTITNNRGADRAEAFF
>NA|NA|TRBV9|TRBJ1-2
TGTGCCAGCAGCGTAGCGGGGTCGGGAGGGGTCTATGGCTACACCTTC
CASSVAGSGGVYGYTF
>TRBD1|NA|TRBV27|TRBJ2-2
TGTGCCAGCAGTTACACCGGGACAGGGGCCGGGGAGCTGTTTTTT
CASSYTGTGAGELFF
>NA|once|TRBV6-5|TRBJ1-6
TGTGCCAGCAGTTCGAAGGGCTCGGGGAATTCACCCCTCCACTTT
CASSSKGSGNSPLHF
>NA|NA|TRBV2|TRBJ2-7
TGTGCCAGCAGAGAAGACCTAACGACAAGCCTTTACGAGCAGTACTTC
CASREDLTTSLYEQYF
>TRBD1|once|TRBV2|TRBJ1-1
TGTGCCAGCAGTGGGGACAGCGACACTGAAGCTTTCTTT
CASSGDSDTEAFF
>NA|NA|TRBV4-1|TRBJ2-5
TGCGCCAGCAGCCGGACCTACGGGACATTATTCGAGACCCAGTACTTC
CASSRTYGTLFETQYF
>NA|NA|TRBV7-2|TRBJ1-2
TGTGCCAGCAGCCTAGTGGGCAGTAACTATGGCTACACCTTC
CASSLVGSNYGYTF
>NA|NA|TRBV27|TRBJ1-2
TGTGCCAGCAGTTTATCGTCAGCTAACTATGGCTACACCTTC
CASSLSSANYGYTF
>NA|NA|TRBV19|TRBJ2-1
TGTGCCACTCGCAACCCGTCAGGGGCCCGCAATGAGCAGTTCTTC
CATRNPSGARNEQFF
>TRBD1|NA|TRBV6-5|TRBJ1-1
TGTGCCAGCAGACTAGACAGGGTGGCTGAAGCTTTCTTT
CASRLDRVAEAFF
>NA|NA|TRBV5-8|TRBJ2-7
TGTGCCAGCAGCTTTTCGGCAGGTTCCTACGAGCAGTACTTC
CASSFSAGSYEQYF
>NA|NA|TRBV5-8|TRBJ1-3
TGTGCCAGCAGCTGGGGCAGCTCTGGAAACACCATATATTTT
CASSWGSSGNTIYF
>NA|NA|TRBV5-4|TRBJ1-6
TGTGCCAGCAGCTTGACAGGGTTGGGTTCACCCCTCCACTTT
CASSLTGLGSPLHF
>NA|NA|TRBV20-1|TRBJ1-5
TGCAGTGCTAGTTCTGCGGGGCATTGGGGTATTCAGCCCCAGCATTTT
CSASSAGHWGIQPQHF
>NA|NA|TRBV9|TRBJ1-1
TGTGCCAGCAGCGCAACCGGGACATTCACTGAAGCTTTCTTT
CASSATGTFTEAFF